This T cell receptor (beta chain) is drawn from a study of cytomegalovirus exposure and HLA in healthy donors. Background on the study: In a later analysis, it was reported that the approximately 110 validation repertoires had been produced on the same platform as the 700 or so repertoires belonging to the first cohort. Study-wide results and limits: Cytomegalovirus association was listed for around 180 TCR beta chains. Per published reports, the classifier diagnosed cytomegalovirus status with high specificity and sensitivity.

The method was immunoSEQ multiplex PCR; TCRdb's version includes in-frame clones alone and lacks a portion of them. The sample has 250,000 to 400,000 clones; roughly 90% are singletons. For this clone: Its antigen remains unidentified.

Trimming took 7 bases from V and 7 from J, leaving 13 bases between them. The CDR3 totals 12 residues. Germline loops: CDR1 MDHEN, CDR2 SYDVKM. This rearrangement joins TRBV28 to TRBJ1-2; possibly TRBD1 for D (5 bases). The sequence came from a woman under 40 in good health and CMV-seropositive. Sequenced: PBMCs. In nucleotides, the CDR3 is TGTGCCAGCACCCTAGGGGTACTTGGCTACACCTTC. Protein product: CASTLGVLGYTF.